This T cell receptor beta chain was found in a study of blood T cell repertoires in COVID-19. Across the whole study: There were acute and convalescent COVID-19 samples, and they came from the United States, Italy and Spain. T cells, B-cell-depleted T cells, or PBMCs provided the cDNA or gDNA that served as material.

Original analysis: Amplification of reference gene primers was used by the study to estimate nucleated cell counts. Sequenced by immunoSEQ multiplex PCR; TCRdb stores in-frame clones only, minus some. The V and J calls and the clone size are those of that table, but D and trimming were determined from the DNA. The sample records over 15,000 clones, about 87% being singletons. The CDR3 is 15 residues long. The V gene's germline CDR1 is SGHTA and CDR2 FQGNSA. With 5 bases removed from V and 3 bases from J, the gap between germline ends came to 16 bases. The receptor comes from a human donor in a cohort sampled during active COVID-19. The specimen was peripheral blood. The V gene is TRBV7-2, the J gene TRBJ1-2; tentatively, D is TRBD1 (5 bases). The CDR3 DNA is TGTGCCAGCAGCCCCCAGGAGGGGTTGGACTATGGCTACACCTTC. Protein: CASSPQEGLDYGYTF.